Detailed here is one T cell receptor beta chain. Its antigen is as yet unknown. V lost 6 bases and J 8 bases, leaving 20 bases between the germline ends. This CDR3 has 16 residues. The germline gives CDR1 SNHLY, CDR2 FYNNEI. The sample belongs to a study of blood T cells in healthy people across ages. Findings of the study overall: TCR beta diversity per million T cells fell roughly linearly with age. Higher diversity and more naive CD4+ cells were features of long-lived donors, compared to aged donors. The CMV status of each donor remained undetermined, and this could have confounded shifts in expanded clonotypes.

It was with a sample-barcoded 5' primer and a J-beta primer mix that a second PCR of roughly 7 to 11 cycles was run. TCRdb reanalysed the 5' RACE reads using MiXCR and keeps one entry per CDR3 protein. In the table there are 1 million to 1.2 million distinct CDR3 sequences, under 40% of which are singletons. About 10 milliliters of peripheral blood were drawn from each donor into EDTA-treated tubes. The sequence was collected from a man aged 18 to 29 in good health. The sequenced sample was blood. This sequence joins TRBV2 and TRBJ1-6, with a possible D match to TRBD1 (5 bases). CDR3 sequence: CASSLDIGAQDSPLHF. The CDR3 region has the DNA TGTGCCAGCAGCTTAGACATAGGGGCACAGGATTCACCCCTCCACTTT.